The entry that follows covers one TCR beta chain sequence. Its antigen is unknown. The repertoire was sequenced with immunoSEQ multiplex PCR; TCRdb's copy has only in-frame clones and lacks some. The data contain tens of thousands of clones, around 75% of them singletons. In the ViraFEST assay, antigen-specific CD4+ clonotypes were identified by expansion after peptide-pool stimulation. Subsequent to a culture period of about ten days, CD4+ T cells were isolated. The vaccine given was either BNT162b2 or mRNA-1273, in two doses. Among the vaccine recipients, none had a prior SARS-CoV-2 infection, and nucleocapsid antibodies were negative. A density of around 2 million PBMC per well was used; these cells were cultured with about 10 IU/ml IL-2 and 10 ug/ml peptides. The sample is drawn from a study of vaccination effects on CD4 cells after COVID-19. Study-wide results and limits: Marked clonal contraction was seen late after vaccination (in both infection- and vaccine-induced clones). There was only 1 of 255 vaccine-induced clones in healthy vaccinees that cross-reacted with common cold coronaviruses.

This sequence originates from a human donor who received a COVID-19 vaccine. Some clones in this sample may be carry-over from other donors' samples. The sequencing used CD4+ T cells from PBMCs cultured with SARS-CoV-2 spike peptides, collected after COVID-19 vaccination.

The CDR3, as DNA: TGTGCCAGCACTCTGGACCGAGGGACCGGGGAGCTGTTTTTT. It encodes CASTLDRGTGELFF. The J gene is TRBJ2-2, the V gene TRBV2, with D possibly TRBD2 on 5 matching bases. From germline, CDR1 is SNHLY and CDR2 FYNNEI. The CDR3 spans 14 residues. V was trimmed by 7 bases and J by 5 bases, leaving 14 bases between them.